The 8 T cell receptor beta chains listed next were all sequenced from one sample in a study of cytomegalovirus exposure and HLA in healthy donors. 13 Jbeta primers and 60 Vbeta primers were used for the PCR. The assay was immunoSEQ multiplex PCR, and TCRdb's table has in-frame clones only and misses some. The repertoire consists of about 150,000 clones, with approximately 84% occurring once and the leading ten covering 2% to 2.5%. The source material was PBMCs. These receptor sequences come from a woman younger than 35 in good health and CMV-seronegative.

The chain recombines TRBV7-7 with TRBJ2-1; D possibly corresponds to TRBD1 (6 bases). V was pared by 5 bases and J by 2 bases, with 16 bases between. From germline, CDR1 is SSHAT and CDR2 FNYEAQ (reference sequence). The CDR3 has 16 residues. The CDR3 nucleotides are TGTGCCAGCAGCGCTTACACAGGGTTGCCCTACAATGAGCAGTTCTTC. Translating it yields CASSAYTGLPYNEQFF.

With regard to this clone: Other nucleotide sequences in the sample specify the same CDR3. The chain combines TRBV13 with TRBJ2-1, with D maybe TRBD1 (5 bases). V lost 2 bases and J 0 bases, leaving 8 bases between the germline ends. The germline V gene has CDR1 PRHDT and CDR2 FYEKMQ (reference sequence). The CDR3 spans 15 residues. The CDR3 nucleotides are TGTGCCAGCAGCTTATACAGGAGCTCCTACAATGAGCAGTTCTTC. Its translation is CASSLYRSSYNEQFF. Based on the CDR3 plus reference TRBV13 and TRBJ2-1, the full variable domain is AAGVIQSPRHLIKEKRETATLKCYPIPRHDTVYWYQQGPGQDPQFLISFYEKMQSDKGSIPDRFSAQQFSDYHSELNMSSLELGDSALYFCASSLYRSSYNEQFFGPGTRLTVL.

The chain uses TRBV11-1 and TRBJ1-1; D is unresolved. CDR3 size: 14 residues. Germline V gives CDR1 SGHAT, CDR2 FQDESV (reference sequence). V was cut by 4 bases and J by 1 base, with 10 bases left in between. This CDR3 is CASSSRPGNTEAFF. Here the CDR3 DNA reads TGTGCCAGCAGCTCACGGCCGGGGAACACTGAAGCTTTCTTT. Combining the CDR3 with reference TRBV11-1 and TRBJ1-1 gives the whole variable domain EAEVAQSPRYKITEKSQAVAFWCDPISGHATLYWYRQILGQGPELLVQFQDESVVDDSQLPKDRFSAERLKGVDSTLKIQPAELGDSAMYLCASSSRPGNTEAFFGQGTRLTVV.

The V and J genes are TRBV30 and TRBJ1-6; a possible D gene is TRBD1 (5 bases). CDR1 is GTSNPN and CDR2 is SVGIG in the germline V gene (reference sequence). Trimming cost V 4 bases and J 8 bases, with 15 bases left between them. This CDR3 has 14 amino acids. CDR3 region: CAWTMGQLDSPLHF. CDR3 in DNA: TGTGCCTGGACCATGGGGCAGTTGGATTCACCCCTCCACTTT. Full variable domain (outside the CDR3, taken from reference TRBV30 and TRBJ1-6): SQTIHQWPATLVQPVGSPLSLECTVEGTSNPNLYWYRQAAGRGLQLLFYSVGIGQISSEVPQNLSASRPQDRQFILSSKKLLLSDSGFYLCAWTMGQLDSPLHFGNGTRLTVT.

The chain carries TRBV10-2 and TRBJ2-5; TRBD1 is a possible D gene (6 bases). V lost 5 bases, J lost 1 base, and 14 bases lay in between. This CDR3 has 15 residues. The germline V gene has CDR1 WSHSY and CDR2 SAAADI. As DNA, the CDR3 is TGCGCCAGCAGTTGGGTGACAGGACCCCAAGAGACCCAGTACTTC. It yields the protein CASSWVTGPQETQYF.

The CDR3 DNA reads TGTGCCAGCAGCTTAGTGGGGGGAGTGGACACTGAAGCTTTCTTT. Translating gives CASSLVGGVDTEAFF. The rearrangement links TRBV7-9 to TRBJ1-1, with D perhaps matching TRBD1 (5 bases). V lost 1 base and J lost 3, with 12 bases in between. CDR1 and CDR2 (germline): SEHNR, FQNEAQ (reference sequence). The CDR3 is made up of 15 amino acids.

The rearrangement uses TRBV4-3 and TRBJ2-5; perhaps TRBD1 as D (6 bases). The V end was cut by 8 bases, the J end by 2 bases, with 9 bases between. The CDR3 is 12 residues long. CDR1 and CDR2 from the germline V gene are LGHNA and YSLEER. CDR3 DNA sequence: TGCGCCAGCGCAGGGGAACAAGAGACCCAGTACTTC. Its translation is CASAGEQETQYF.

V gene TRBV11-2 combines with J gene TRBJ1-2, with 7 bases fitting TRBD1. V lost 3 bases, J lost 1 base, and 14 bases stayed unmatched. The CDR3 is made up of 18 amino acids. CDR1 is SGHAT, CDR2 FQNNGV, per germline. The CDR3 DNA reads TGTGCCAGCAGCTTGGTTGACAGGGTACTGAGGGGTAACTATGGCTACACCTTC. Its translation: CASSLVDRVLRGNYGYTF.